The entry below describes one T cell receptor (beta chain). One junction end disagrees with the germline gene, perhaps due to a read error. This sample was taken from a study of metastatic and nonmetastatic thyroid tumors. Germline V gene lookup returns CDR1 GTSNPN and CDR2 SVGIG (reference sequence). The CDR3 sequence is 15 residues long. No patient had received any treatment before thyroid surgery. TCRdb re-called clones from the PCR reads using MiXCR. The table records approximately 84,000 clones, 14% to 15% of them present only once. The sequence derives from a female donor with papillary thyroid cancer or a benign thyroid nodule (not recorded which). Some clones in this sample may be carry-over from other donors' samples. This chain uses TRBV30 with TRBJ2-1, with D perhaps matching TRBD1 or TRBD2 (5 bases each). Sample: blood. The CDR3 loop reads CAWSVLTRGYNEHLF. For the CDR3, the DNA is TGTGCCTGGAGTGTACTTACTAGGGGCTACAATGAGCATCTCTTC.